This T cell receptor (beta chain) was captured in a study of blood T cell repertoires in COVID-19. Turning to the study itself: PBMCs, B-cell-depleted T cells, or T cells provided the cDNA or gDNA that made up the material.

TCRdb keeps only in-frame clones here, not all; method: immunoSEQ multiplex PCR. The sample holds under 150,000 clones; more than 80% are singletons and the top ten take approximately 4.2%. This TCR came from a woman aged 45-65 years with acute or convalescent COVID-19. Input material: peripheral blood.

CDR3 loop: CASSRESLRANYGYTF. The CDR3 DNA reads as TGTGCCAGTAGTCGGGAGTCTTTACGAGCTAACTATGGCTACACCTTC. The chain joins TRBV19 to TRBJ1-2; no clear D. Germline values: CDR1 LNHDA, CDR2 SQIVND (reference sequence). This CDR3 has 16 residues. Trimming cost V 5 bases and J 0 bases, with 16 bases left between them.